This T cell receptor beta chain was obtained from a study of shared clonotypes between healthy human individuals. Donors, without exception, were Caucasian adults residing in Nashville, Tennessee. It was across several immunoSEQ plates that each subset's genomic DNA was evenly split. Clones were read by immunoSEQ multiplex PCR, and TCRdb kept only the in-frame ones, dropping some. The table has about 470,000 clones, roughly three quarters seen once; the top ten hold roughly 13%. Sequencing was performed on PBMCs. The sequence came from a woman aged 40 to 49 in good health. Some clones in this sample may be carry-over from other donors' samples.

DNA of the CDR3: TGCAGCGTTGTTGGCAAAATCAGGCCTGATGGCTACACCTTC. Protein product: CSVVGKIRPDGYTF. The chain carries TRBV29-1 and TRBJ1-2; D gene unclear. Germline CDR1 and CDR2: SQVTM and ANQGSEA. Between the trimmed V and J ends, which lost 4 bases and 6 bases, there was a span of 18 bases. The CDR3 totals 14 residues.